This T cell receptor beta chain emerged from a study of T cells in Graves' hyperthyroidism and ophthalmopathy. There were TCR beta CDR3 regions amplified from RNA transcripts. HTBI primers were the set used in a first-round RT-PCR of the TCR CDR3. Using its own MiXCR run on the multiplex PCR reads, TCRdb lists one record per CDR3 protein. The data contain hundreds of thousands of distinct CDR3 sequences, roughly 37% of them singletons. Sample: blood. This clonotype originated in a young man with Graves' hyperthyroidism.

This CDR3 is CASSWTGGSGETQYF. For the CDR3, the DNA is TGTGCCAGCAGCTGGACAGGGGGCTCTGGCGAGACCCAGTACTTC. The rearrangement uses TRBV7-9 and TRBJ2-5; TRBD1 matches 11 bases. V lost 4 bases, J lost 5 bases, and 6 bases stayed unmatched. The CDR3 loop spans 15 amino acids. Germline CDR1 SEHNR, CDR2 FQNEAQ (reference sequence).